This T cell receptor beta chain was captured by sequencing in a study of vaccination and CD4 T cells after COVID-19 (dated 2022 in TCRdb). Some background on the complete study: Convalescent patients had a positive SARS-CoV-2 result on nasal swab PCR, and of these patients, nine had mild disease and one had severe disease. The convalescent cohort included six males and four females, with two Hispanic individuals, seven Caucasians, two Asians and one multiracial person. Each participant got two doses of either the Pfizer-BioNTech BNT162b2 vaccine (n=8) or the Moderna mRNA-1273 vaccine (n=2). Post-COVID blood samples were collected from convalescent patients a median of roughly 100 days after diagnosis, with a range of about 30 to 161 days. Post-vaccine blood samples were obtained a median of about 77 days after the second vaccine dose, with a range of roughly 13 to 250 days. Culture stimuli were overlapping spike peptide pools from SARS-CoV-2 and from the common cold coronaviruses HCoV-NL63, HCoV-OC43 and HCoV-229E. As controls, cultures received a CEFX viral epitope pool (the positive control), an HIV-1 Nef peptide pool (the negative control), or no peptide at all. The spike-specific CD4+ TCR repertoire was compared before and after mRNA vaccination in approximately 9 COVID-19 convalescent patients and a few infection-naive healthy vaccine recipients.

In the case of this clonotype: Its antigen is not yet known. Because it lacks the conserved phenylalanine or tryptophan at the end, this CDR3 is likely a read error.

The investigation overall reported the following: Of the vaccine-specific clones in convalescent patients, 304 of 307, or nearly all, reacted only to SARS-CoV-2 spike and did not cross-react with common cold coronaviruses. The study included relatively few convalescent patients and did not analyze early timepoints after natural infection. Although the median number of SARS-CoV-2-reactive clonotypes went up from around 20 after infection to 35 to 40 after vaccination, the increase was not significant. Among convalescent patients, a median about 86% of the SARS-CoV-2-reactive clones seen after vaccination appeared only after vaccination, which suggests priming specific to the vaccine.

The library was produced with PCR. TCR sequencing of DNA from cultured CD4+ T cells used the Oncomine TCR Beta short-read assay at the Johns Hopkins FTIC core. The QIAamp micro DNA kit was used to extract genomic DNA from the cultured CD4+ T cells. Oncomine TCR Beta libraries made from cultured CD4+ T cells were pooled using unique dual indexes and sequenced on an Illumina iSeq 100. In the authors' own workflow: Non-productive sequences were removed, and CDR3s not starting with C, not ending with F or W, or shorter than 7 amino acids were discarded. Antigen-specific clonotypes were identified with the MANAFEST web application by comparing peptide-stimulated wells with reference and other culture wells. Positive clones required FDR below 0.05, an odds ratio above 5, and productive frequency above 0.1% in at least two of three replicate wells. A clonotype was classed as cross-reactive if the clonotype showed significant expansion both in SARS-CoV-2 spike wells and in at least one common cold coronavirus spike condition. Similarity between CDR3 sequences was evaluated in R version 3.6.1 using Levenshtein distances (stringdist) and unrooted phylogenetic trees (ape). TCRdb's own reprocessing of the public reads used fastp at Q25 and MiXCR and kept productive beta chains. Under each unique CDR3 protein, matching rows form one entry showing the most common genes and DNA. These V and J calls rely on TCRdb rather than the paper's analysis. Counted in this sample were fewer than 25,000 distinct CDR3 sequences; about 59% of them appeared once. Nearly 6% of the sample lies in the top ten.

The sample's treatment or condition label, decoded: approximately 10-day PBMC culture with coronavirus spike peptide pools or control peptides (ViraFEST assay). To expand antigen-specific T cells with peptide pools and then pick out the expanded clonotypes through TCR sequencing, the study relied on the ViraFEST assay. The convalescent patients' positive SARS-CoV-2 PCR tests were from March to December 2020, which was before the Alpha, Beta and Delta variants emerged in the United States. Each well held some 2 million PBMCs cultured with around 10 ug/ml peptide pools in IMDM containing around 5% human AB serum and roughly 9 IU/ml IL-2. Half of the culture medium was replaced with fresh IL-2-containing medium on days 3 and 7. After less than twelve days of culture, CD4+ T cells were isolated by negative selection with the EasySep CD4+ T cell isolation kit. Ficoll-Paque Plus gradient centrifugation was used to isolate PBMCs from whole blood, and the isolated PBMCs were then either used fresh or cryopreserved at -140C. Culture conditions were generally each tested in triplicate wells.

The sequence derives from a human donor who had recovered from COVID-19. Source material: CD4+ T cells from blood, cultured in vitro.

The CDR3 has the sequence CASNDSPGTSGRAIFCEQYL. The base sequence is TGTGCCAGCAACGACAGCCCCGGGACTAGCGGGAGGGCCATCTTCTGCGAGCAGTACCTC. The chain was built from TRBV2 and TRBJ2-7, with 16 junctional bases fitting TRBD2. V is pruned by 7 bases and J by 6 bases, leaving 21 bases of the junction without a gene match. The CDR1 and CDR2 encoded by the germline V gene are SNHLY and FYNNEI. The CDR3 is 20 residues long, ends included. Only the CDR3 DNA stays, 60 bases, in frame from base 1.